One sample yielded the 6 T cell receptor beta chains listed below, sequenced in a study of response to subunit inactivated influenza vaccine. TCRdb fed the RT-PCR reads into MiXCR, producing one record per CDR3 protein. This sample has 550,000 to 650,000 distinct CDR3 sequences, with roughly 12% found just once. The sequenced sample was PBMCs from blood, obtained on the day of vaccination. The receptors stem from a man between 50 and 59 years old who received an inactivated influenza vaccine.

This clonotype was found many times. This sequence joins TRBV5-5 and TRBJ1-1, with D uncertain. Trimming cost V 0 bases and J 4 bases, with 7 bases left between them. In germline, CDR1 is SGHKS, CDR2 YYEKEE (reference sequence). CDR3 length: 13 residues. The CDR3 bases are TGTGCCAGCAGCTTGGGGGTGGGCACTGAAGCTTTCTTT. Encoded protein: CASSLGVGTEAFF.

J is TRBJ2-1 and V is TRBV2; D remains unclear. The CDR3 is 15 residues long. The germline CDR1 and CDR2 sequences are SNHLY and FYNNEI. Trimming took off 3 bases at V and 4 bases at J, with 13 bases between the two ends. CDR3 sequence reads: CASSDTGDPYNEQFF. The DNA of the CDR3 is TGTGCCAGCAGTGATACCGGAGACCCTTACAATGAGCAGTTCTTC.

Here the CDR3 DNA reads TGTGCCAGCTCACGGCCCGGACAGACCTACGAGCAGTACTTC. Amino acids: CASSRPGQTYEQYF. This chain links TRBV18 with TRBJ2-7; tentatively, D is TRBD1 (6 bases). Trimming left V 4 bases short and J 2 bases short, with 12 bases between. The CDR3 length is 14 residues. Germline-derived CDR1 and CDR2 are KGHSH and LQKENI. Variable domain in full (rest from reference TRBV18 and TRBJ2-7): NAGVMQNPRHLVRRRGQEARLRCSPMKGHSHVYWYRQLPEEGLKFMVYLQKENIIDESGMPKERFSAEFPKEGPSILRIQQVVRGDSAAYFCASSRPGQTYEQYFGPGTRLTVT.

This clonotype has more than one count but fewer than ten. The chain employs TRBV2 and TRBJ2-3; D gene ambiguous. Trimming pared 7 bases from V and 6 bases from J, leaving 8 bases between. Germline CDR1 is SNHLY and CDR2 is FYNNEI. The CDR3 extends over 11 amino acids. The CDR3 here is CASKGLDTQYF. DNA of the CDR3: TGTGCCAGCAAAGGGTTGGATACGCAGTATTTT.

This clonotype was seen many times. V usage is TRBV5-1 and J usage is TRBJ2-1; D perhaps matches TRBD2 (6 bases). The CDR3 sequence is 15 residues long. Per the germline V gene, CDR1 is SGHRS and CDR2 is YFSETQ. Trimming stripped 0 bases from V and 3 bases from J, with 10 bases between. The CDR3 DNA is TGCGCCAGCAGCTTGGCTAGCGCAGACTACAATGAGCAGTTCTTC. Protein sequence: CASSLASADYNEQFF.

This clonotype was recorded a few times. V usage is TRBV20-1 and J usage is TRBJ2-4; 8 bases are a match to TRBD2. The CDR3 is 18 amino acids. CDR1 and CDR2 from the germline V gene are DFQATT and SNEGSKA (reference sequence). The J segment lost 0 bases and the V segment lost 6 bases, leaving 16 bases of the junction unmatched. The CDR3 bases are TGCAGTGCGACGGTCAATGCGGGGGGCGGACTAGCCAAAAACATTCAGTACTTC. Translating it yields CSATVNAGGGLAKNIQYF.